This TCR beta chain was recovered during a study of blood T cell repertoires in COVID-19. Germline lookup yields CDR1 SGDLS and CDR2 YYNGEE. V lost 3 bases to trimming and J lost 2 bases; unmatched junction nucleotides: 13. The CDR3 has 17 residues. Profiling relied on immunoSEQ multiplex PCR, and the TCRdb table lists in-frame clones only, not all of them. The sample consists of about 140,000 clones, 75% to 90% of them appearing once. The source material was peripheral blood. The sequence was collected from a woman in her fifties or sixties with acute or convalescent COVID-19. V usage is TRBV9 and J usage is TRBJ1-2; 7 bases are a match to TRBD1. The CDR3 loop reads CASSDGTDYRANYGYTF. CDR3 nucleotides: TGTGCCAGCAGCGACGGGACAGATTACCGCGCAAACTATGGCTACACCTTC.